This T cell receptor beta chain originates from a study of T cells in localized non-small cell lung cancer. With 1 base removed from V and 5 bases from J, the gap between germline ends came to 13 bases. Germline V gene lookup returns CDR1 SGHRS and CDR2 YFSETQ. CDR3 length equals 15 residues. Sequencing was performed with immunoSEQ multiplex PCR; in TCRdb, only in-frame clones are kept and a portion is missing. The repertoire holds 40,000 to 65,000 clones, with approximately 80% as singletons. On this clone: The antigen remains unidentified.

Study-wide findings and caveats: Uninvolved adjacent lung had the highest recorded T cell clonality, with tumor below it. Heterogeneity is still possible, as just one tumor region was sequenced.

J is TRBJ2-1 and V is TRBV5-1; a weak D match, TRBD2 (5 bases). The specimen comprised peripheral blood mononuclear cells, sampled before any cancer treatment. This receptor was identified in a man between 40 and 69 years old with stage III lung adenocarcinoma. DNA of the CDR3: TGCGCCAGCAGCTTGCCACTACCGGGAAACAATGAGCAGTTCTTC. It codes for CASSLPLPGNNEQFF.